A selection of T cell receptor beta chains follows, all from one sample in a study of blood T cell repertoires in COVID-19. Method: immunoSEQ multiplex PCR; TCRdb's copy keeps in-frame clones and lacks some. The table records 300,000 to 400,000 clones, about 87% of them present only once. The sequencing input was peripheral blood. These receptors originate from a young man with COVID-19, enrolled during active disease. Each CDR3 is given with its conserved first and last residue. The order of the fields is J gene, D gene, V gene, clone size, CDR3 protein, CDR3 DNA. D genes are given only for firm matches. Size values are once, few and many counts, or a class for expanded clones, and some rows have none.

TRBJ2-7	NA	TRBV30	many	CAWSVSGVEQYF	TGTGCCTGGAGTGTATCAGGGGTCGAGCAGTACTTC
TRBJ1-5	NA	TRBV5-1	NA	CATAVDSNQPQHF	TGCGCCACCGCTGTCGATAGTAATCAGCCCCAGCATTTT
TRBJ1-5	NA	TRBV6-2/TRBV6-3	NA	CASSYDGVRNQPQHF	TGTGCCAGCAGTTACGACGGGGTCCGCAATCAGCCCCAGCATTTT
TRBJ1-1	TRBD1	TRBV24-1	NA	CATSDARDSSEAFF	TGTGCCACCAGTGATGCCCGGGACAGCTCTGAAGCTTTCTTT
TRBJ2-2	NA	TRBV3-1/TRBV3-2	NA	CASSQEKSAGQNTGELFF	TGTGCCAGCAGCCAAGAAAAGTCGGCAGGTCAGAACACCGGGGAGCTGTTTTTT
TRBJ2-7	TRBD2	TRBV6-2/TRBV6-3	NA	CASSYETSGLYEQYF	TGTGCCAGCAGTTACGAGACTAGCGGACTCTACGAGCAGTACTTC
TRBJ2-1	TRBD1	TRBV5-1	NA	CASSVGTGGLNFNEQFF	TGCGCCAGCAGCGTTGGGACAGGGGGTCTCAATTTCAATGAGCAGTTCTTC
TRBJ1-2	NA	TRBV7-9	NA	CASSPRQLNNYGYTF	TGTGCCAGCAGCCCCCGACAGTTAAATAACTATGGCTACACCTTC
TRBJ1-5	TRBD1	TRBV19	once	CASSIGLRAGGRNQPQHF	TGTGCCAGTAGTATAGGCTTAAGGGCAGGGGGCAGGAATCAGCCCCAGCATTTT
TRBJ2-7	TRBD1	TRBV2	NA	CASTTPRGQRTYEQYF	TGTGCCAGCACCACGCCCAGGGGGCAACGGACCTACGAGCAGTACTTC
TRBJ2-1	NA	TRBV2	NA	CASLINEQFF	TGTGCCAGCCTAATCAATGAGCAGTTCTTC
TRBJ2-1	TRBD1	TRBV19	NA	CASSIFSDRGPNEQFF	TGTGCCAGTAGTATATTTTCGGACAGGGGGCCCAATGAGCAGTTCTTC
TRBJ1-4	TRBD1	TRBV24-1	NA	CATSDHRGGPATNEKLFF	TGTGCCACCAGTGATCACAGGGGGGGTCCCGCAACTAATGAAAAACTGTTTTTT
TRBJ2-5	TRBD1	TRBV9	NA	CASSNTGGSQETQYF	TGTGCCAGCAGCAATACAGGGGGATCGCAGGAGACCCAGTACTTC
TRBJ1-1	NA	TRBV7-9	NA	CASSLVIGVTEAFF	TGTGCCAGCAGCTTAGTGATCGGGGTTACTGAAGCTTTCTTT
TRBJ1-2	NA	TRBV10-3	NA	CAISFGTPEGGYTF	TGTGCCATCAGCTTTGGGACTCCGGAGGGAGGCTACACCTTC
TRBJ2-1	TRBD2	TRBV4-1	NA	CASSFKPQTSGANNEQFF	TGCGCCAGCAGTTTTAAGCCTCAGACTAGCGGGGCAAACAATGAGCAGTTCTTC
TRBJ1-1	TRBD1	TRBV9	NA	CASSVGQGGGTEAFF	TGTGCCAGCAGCGTCGGACAGGGAGGAGGTACTGAAGCTTTCTTT
TRBJ1-2	NA	TRBV28	NA	CASSLSGSYGYTF	TGTGCCAGCAGTTTATCCGGGAGCTATGGCTACACCTTC
TRBJ1-4	TRBD1	TRBV4-2	NA	CASRTGQGNEKLFF	TGTGCCAGCAGGACGGGACAGGGGAATGAAAAACTGTTTTTT
TRBJ2-1	TRBD1	TRBV5-1	NA	CASSLEQGRDEQFF	TGCGCCAGCAGCTTGGAACAGGGGAGAGATGAGCAGTTCTTC
TRBJ2-5	TRBD2	TRBV9	NA	CASSVPTSGRETQYF	TGTGCCAGCAGCGTCCCGACTAGCGGGAGGGAGACCCAGTACTTC
TRBJ1-1	TRBD1	TRBV7-2	NA	CASSYRQGAAEAFF	TGTGCCAGCAGCTATCGACAGGGGGCTGCTGAAGCTTTCTTT
TRBJ1-1	TRBD1	TRBV2	NA	CASSTGQATEAFF	TGTGCCAGCAGTACAGGACAGGCCACTGAAGCTTTCTTT
TRBJ1-1	NA	TRBV29-1	NA	CSVAGLGNTEAFF	TGCAGCGTTGCCGGACTGGGGAACACTGAAGCTTTCTTT
TRBJ2-7	NA	TRBV20-1	NA	CSASDRSSYEQYF	TGCAGTGCTAGTGACCGTAGCTCCTACGAGCAGTACTTC
TRBJ2-2	TRBD1	TRBV14	few	CASSQWTGAATGELFF	TGTGCCAGCAGCCAATGGACAGGGGCCGCCACCGGGGAGCTGTTTTTT
TRBJ2-3	TRBD1	TRBV12-5	NA	CASGLPRTGNQYF	TGTGCTAGTGGTTTGCCAAGGACAGGTAACCAGTATTTT
TRBJ1-6	NA	TRBV7-8	NA	CASSLALGIQGRGGSPLHF	TGTGCCAGCAGCTTAGCCCTAGGTATCCAGGGTCGGGGGGGTTCACCCCTCCACTTT
TRBJ2-7	TRBD2	TRBV7-9	NA	CASSPLGGTSPTYEQYF	TGTGCCAGCAGCCCACTGGGAGGGACTAGCCCTACCTACGAGCAGTACTTC
TRBJ1-1	TRBD1	TRBV7-9	once	CASSSIWERQGGTEAFF	TGTGCCAGCAGCTCCATTTGGGAAAGACAGGGCGGTACTGAAGCTTTCTTT
TRBJ1-1	NA	TRBV7-9	few	CASRGATEAFF	TGTGCCAGCAGAGGGGCCACTGAAGCTTTCTTT
TRBJ2-4	TRBD2	TRBV28	NA	CASSSSTSGSNF	TGTGCCAGCAGTTCATCGACTAGCGGGAGTAACTTC
TRBJ1-4	TRBD1	TRBV7-9	NA	CASSYLRGSNEKLFF	TGTGCCAGCAGCTATCTCAGGGGGTCTAATGAAAAACTGTTTTTT
TRBJ2-3	NA	TRBV5-1	NA	CASSLGGEPDTQYF	TGCGCCAGCAGCTTGGGCGGAGAGCCAGATACGCAGTATTTT
TRBJ2-1	TRBD1	TRBV15	NA	CATSGPGTEVYNEQFF	TGTGCCACCAGCGGACCCGGGACAGAGGTCTACAATGAGCAGTTCTTC
TRBJ2-3	TRBD1	TRBV9	NA	CASSVEGGQSTDTQYF	TGTGCCAGCAGCGTAGAAGGGGGACAGTCCACAGATACGCAGTATTTT
TRBJ1-5	TRBD1	TRBV7-9	NA	CASSSGQGSNQPQHF	TGTGCCAGCAGCTCTGGACAGGGGAGCAATCAGCCCCAGCATTTT
TRBJ1-6	NA	TRBV28	NA	CASSLIQGGSPLHF	TGTGCCAGCAGTTTAATACAGGGTGGATCACCCCTCCACTTT
TRBJ1-5	NA	TRBV27	NA	CASSLSSNQPQHF	TGTGCCAGCAGTTTGAGCAGCAATCAGCCCCAGCATTTT
TRBJ1-1	NA	TRBV28	NA	CASSSLTRNTEAFF	TGTGCCAGCAGTTCTTTAACACGGAACACTGAAGCTTTCTTT
TRBJ1-3	NA	TRBV5-6	NA	CASSLLGADSGNTIYF	TGTGCCAGCAGCTTGTTGGGGGCCGACTCTGGAAACACCATATATTTT
TRBJ1-2	NA	TRBV7-2	NA	CASSRVSENYGYTF	TGTGCCAGCAGCCGGGTGTCAGAGAACTATGGCTACACCTTC
TRBJ2-7	TRBD1	TRBV7-2	NA	CASSSGQGITYEQYF	TGTGCCAGCAGCTCAGGACAGGGCATTACCTACGAGCAGTACTTC
TRBJ2-6	NA	TRBV14	NA	CASSQAYFAGANVLTF	TGTGCCAGCAGCCAAGCTTACTTCGCTGGGGCCAACGTCCTGACTTTC
TRBJ2-7	NA	TRBV6-1	NA	CASSEALLGRPYF	TGTGCCAGCAGTGAAGCGCTCTTAGGGAGACCGTACTTC
TRBJ1-5	TRBD1	TRBV19	NA	CASNTGAMSNQPQHF	TGTGCCAGTAATACAGGGGCTATGAGCAATCAGCCCCAGCATTTT
TRBJ1-1	NA	TRBV7-6	NA	CASSRRQDMNTEAFF	TGTGCCAGCAGCCGACGACAGGACATGAACACTGAAGCTTTCTTT
TRBJ2-5	TRBD1	TRBV3-1/TRBV3-2	NA	CATGQGARETQYF	TGTGCCACCGGACAGGGGGCTCGAGAGACCCAGTACTTC
TRBJ1-4	NA	TRBV6-1	NA	CASSDHGQNILF	TGTGCCAGCAGTGACCATGGACAGAACATCCTTTTT
TRBJ1-5	TRBD1	TRBV19	NA	CASSNDRDLRPQHF	TGTGCCAGTAGTAACGACAGGGACCTTCGGCCCCAGCATTTT
TRBJ2-5	TRBD1	TRBV18	NA	CASSRGDRQETQYF	TGTGCCAGCTCACGGGGGGACAGGCAAGAGACCCAGTACTTC
TRBJ1-3	TRBD1	TRBV10-3	NA	CAISDGAGGGNTIYF	TGTGCCATCAGTGATGGGGCAGGGGGCGGAAACACCATATATTTT
TRBJ1-2	TRBD1	TRBV5-4	NA	CASSPEGAYGYTF	TGTGCCAGCAGCCCCGAGGGGGCCTATGGCTACACCTTC
TRBJ2-1	TRBD2	TRBV4-2	NA	CASSRETSGSYNEQFF	TGTGCCAGCAGCCGAGAAACTAGCGGGAGCTACAATGAGCAGTTCTTC
TRBJ2-5	TRBD1	TRBV9	NA	CASSVQTGGETQYF	TGTGCCAGCAGCGTCCAGACAGGGGGCGAGACCCAGTACTTC
TRBJ2-7	TRBD2	TRBV4-3	few	CASSPGTSGGAGGYEQYF	TGCGCCAGCAGCCCCGGGACTAGCGGGGGGGCCGGGGGCTACGAGCAGTACTTC
TRBJ2-7	TRBD1	TRBV4-2	NA	CASSHHGTGGNYEQYF	TGTGCCAGCAGCCACCACGGGACAGGGGGCAACTACGAGCAGTACTTC